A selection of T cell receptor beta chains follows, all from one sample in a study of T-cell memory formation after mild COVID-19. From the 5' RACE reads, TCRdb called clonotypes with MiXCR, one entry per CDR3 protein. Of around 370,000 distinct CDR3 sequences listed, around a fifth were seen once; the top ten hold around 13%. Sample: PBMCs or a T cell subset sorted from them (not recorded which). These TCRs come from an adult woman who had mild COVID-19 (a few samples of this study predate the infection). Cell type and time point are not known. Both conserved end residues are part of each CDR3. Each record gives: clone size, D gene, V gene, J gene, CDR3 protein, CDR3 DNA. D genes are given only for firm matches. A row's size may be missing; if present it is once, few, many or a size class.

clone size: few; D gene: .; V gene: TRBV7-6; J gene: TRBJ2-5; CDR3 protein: CASSLANIGETQYF; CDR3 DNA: TGTGCCAGCAGCTTAGCCAATATAGGAGAGACCCAGTACTTC
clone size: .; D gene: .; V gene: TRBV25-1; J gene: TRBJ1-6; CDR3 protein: CASSEWSDYNSPLHF; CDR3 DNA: TGTGCCAGCAGTGAATGGTCGGACTATAATTCACCCCTCCACTTT
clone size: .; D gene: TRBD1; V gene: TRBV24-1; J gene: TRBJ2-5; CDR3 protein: CATSEAGTGEGETQYF; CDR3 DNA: TGTGCCACCAGTGAAGCAGGGACAGGGGAAGGGGAGACCCAGTACTTC
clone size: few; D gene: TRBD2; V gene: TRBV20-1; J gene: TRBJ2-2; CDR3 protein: CSARAPGNSGGWDTGELFF; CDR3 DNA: TGCAGTGCTAGAGCCCCTGGGAATAGCGGGGGGTGGGACACCGGGGAGCTGTTTTTT
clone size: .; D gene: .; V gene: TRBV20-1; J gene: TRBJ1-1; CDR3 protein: CSARYQADPTEAFF; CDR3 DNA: TGCAGTGCTAGGTATCAGGCCGACCCCACTGAAGCTTTCTTT
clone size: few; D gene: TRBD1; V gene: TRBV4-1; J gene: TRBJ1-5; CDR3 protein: CASSQGQGSNQPQHF; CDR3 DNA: TGCGCCAGCAGCCAAGGACAGGGGTCGAATCAGCCCCAGCATTTT
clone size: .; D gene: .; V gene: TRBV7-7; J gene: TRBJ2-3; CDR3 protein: CASSLEGACLDTQYF; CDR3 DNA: TGTGCCAGCAGCTTAGAAGGGGCATGCCTAGATACGCAGTATTTT
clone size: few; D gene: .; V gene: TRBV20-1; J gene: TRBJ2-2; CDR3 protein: CSARDPFGPRGELFF; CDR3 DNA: TGCAGTGCTAGAGACCCTTTTGGGCCGAGAGGGGAGCTGTTTTTT
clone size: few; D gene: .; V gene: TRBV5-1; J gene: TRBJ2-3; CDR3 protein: CASRGTGTSNTQYF; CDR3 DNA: TGCGCCAGCAGGGGTACGGGGACGTCGAATACGCAGTATTTT
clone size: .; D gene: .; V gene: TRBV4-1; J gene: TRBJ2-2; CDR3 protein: CASSQDGGTVGELFF; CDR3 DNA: TGCGCCAGCAGCCAAGATGGGGGGACGGTGGGGGAGCTGTTTTTT
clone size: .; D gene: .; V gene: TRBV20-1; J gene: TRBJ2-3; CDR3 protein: CSGGTPTDTQYF; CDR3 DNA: TGCAGTGGAGGGACCCCCACAGATACGCAGTATTTT
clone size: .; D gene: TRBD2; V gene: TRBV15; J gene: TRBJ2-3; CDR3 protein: CATSVEIAGFTDTQYF; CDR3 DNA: TGTGCCACCAGCGTCGAGATAGCGGGGTTTACAGATACGCAGTATTTT
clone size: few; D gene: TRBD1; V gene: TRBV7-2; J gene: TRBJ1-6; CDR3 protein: CASSPWDSSSYNSPLHF; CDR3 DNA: TGTGCCAGCAGCCCCTGGGACAGCAGCTCCTATAATTCACCCCTCCACTTT
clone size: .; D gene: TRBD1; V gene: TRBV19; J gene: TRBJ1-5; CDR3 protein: CASSIVGTGVYQPQHF; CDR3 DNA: TGTGCCAGTAGTATAGTCGGGACAGGGGTGTATCAGCCCCAGCATTTT
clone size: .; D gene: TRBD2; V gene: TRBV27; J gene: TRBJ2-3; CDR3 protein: CASSWGLAGGPDTQYF; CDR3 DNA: TGTGCCAGCAGTTGGGGACTAGCGGGAGGGCCAGATACGCAGTATTTT
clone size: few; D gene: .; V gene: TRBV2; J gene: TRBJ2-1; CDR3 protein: CASLPGTPPHEQFF; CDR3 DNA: TGTGCCAGCCTCCCCGGGACACCCCCACATGAGCAGTTCTTC
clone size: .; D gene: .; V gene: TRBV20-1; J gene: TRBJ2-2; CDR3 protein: CSAREEGQNTGELFF; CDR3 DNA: TGCAGTGCTAGAGAAGAGGGCCAAAACACCGGGGAGCTGTTTTTT
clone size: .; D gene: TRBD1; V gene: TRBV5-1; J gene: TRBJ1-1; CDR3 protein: CASSLGQGGALNTEAFF; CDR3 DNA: TGCGCCAGCAGCCTCGGACAGGGGGGCGCGTTGAACACTGAAGCTTTCTTT
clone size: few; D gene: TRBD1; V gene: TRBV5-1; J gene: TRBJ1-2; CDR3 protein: CASGRGTGDYGYTF; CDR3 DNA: TGCGCCAGCGGCCGGGGGACAGGGGACTATGGCTACACCTTC
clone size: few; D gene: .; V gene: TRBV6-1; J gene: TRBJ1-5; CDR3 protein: CASSYDWSNQPQHF; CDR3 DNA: TGTGCCAGCAGTTATGACTGGAGCAATCAGCCCCAGCATTTT
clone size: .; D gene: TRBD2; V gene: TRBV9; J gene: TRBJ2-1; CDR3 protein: CASSVVGIWTSVNEQFF; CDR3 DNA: TGTGCCAGCAGCGTAGTGGGCATCTGGACTAGCGTCAATGAGCAGTTCTTC
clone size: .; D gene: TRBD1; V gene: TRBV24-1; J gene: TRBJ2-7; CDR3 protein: CATSAPPGQGIYEQYF; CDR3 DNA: TGTGCCACCAGTGCCCCCCCGGGACAGGGAATCTACGAGCAGTACTTC
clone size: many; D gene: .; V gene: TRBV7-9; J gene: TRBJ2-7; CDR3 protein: CASSPDRGARGSSYEQYF; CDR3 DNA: TGTGCCAGCAGCCCAGATCGGGGGGCCCGCGGAAGCTCCTACGAGCAGTACTTC
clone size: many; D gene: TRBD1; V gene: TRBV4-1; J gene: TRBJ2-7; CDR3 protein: CASSQGQGVGEQYF; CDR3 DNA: TGCGCCAGCAGCCAAGGACAGGGGGTCGGCGAGCAGTACTTC
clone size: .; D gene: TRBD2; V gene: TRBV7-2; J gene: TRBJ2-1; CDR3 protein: CASSPGGSGSEQFF; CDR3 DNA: TGTGCCAGCAGCCCCGGGGGTAGCGGGAGTGAGCAGTTCTTC
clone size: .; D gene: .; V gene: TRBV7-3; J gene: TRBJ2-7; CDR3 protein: CASSLTPSPAHEQYF; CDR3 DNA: TGTGCCAGCAGCTTAACTCCATCTCCGGCACACGAGCAGTACTTC
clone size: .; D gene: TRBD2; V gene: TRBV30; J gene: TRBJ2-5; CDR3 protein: CAWSVSGWGRGETQYF; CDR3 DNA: TGTGCCTGGAGTGTCAGCGGTTGGGGGAGGGGAGAGACCCAGTACTTC
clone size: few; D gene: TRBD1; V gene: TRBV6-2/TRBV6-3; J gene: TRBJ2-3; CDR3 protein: CASTPTGGTDTQYF; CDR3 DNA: TGTGCCAGCACCCCGACAGGGGGAACAGATACGCAGTATTTT
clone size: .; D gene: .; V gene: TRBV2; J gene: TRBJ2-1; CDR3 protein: CASKGGGALNEQFF; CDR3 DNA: TGTGCCAGCAAGGGTGGGGGGGCCTTAAATGAGCAGTTCTTC
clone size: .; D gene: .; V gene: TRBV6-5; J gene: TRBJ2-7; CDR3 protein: CASSPRSNEQYF; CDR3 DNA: TGTGCCAGCAGCCCCAGGTCGAACGAGCAGTACTTC
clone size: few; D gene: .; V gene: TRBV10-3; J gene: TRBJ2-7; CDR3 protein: CAISDQAYEQYF; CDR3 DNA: TGTGCCATCAGTGACCAGGCCTACGAGCAGTACTTC
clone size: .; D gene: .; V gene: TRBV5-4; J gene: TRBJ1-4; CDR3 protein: CASSLSGSDEKLFF; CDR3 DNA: TGTGCCAGCAGCTTGTCGGGGTCGGATGAAAAACTGTTTTTT
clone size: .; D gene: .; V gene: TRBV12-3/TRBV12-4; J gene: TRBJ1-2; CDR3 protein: CASSPLVSGGYTF; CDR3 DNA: TGTGCCAGCAGTCCTTTAGTTTCGGGCGGCTACACCTTC